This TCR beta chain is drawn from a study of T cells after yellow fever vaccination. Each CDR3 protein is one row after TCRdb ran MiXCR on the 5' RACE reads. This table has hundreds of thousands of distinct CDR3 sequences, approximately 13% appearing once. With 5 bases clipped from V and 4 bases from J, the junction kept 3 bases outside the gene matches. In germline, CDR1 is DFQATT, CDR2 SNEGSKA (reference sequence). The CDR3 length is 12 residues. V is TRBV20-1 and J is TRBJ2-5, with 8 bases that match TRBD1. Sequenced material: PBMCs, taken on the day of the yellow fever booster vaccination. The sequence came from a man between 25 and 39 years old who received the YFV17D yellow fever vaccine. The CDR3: CSALTGVETQYF. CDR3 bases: TGCAGTGCTTTGACAGGGGTAGAGACCCAGTACTTC.